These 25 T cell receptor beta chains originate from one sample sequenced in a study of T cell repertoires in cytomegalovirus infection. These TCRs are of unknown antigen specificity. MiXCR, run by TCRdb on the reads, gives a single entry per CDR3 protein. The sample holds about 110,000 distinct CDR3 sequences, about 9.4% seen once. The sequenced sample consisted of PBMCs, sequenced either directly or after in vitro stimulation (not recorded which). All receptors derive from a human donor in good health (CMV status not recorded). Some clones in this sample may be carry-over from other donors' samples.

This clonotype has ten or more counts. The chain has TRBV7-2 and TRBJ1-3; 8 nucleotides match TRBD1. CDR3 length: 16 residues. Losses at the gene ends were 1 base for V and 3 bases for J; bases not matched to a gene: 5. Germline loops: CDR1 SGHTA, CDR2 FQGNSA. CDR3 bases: TGTGCCAGCAGCTTAGACGGACAGGGTCTTGGAAACACCATATATTTT. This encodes CASSLDGQGLGNTIYF.

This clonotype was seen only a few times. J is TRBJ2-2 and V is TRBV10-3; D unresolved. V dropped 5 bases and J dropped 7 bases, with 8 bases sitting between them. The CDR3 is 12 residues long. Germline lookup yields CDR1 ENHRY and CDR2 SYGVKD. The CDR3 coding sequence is TGTGCCATCAGTCCGCTCGGCGGGGAGCTGTTTTTT. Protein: CAISPLGGELFF.

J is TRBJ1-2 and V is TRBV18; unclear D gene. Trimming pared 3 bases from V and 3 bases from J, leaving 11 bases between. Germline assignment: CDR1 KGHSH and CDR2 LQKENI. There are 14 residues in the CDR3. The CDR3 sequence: CASSPREGYYGYTF. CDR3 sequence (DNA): TGTGCCAGCTCACCGCGGGAAGGCTACTATGGCTACACCTTC.

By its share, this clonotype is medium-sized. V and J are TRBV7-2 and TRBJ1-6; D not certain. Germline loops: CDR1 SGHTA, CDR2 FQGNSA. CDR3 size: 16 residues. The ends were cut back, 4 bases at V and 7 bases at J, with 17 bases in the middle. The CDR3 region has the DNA TGTGCCAGCAGCTCCGGTTCCAGGCTAAGGAATTCACCCCTCCACTTT. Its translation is CASSSGSRLRNSPLHF.

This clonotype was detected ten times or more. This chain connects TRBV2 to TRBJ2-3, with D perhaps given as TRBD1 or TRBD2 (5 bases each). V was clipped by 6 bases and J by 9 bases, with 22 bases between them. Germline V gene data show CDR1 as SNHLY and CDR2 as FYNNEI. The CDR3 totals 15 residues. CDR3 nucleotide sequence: TGTGCCAGCAGACAAGTGTCCGGGGCCGGAGACACGCAGTATTTT. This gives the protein CASRQVSGAGDTQYF. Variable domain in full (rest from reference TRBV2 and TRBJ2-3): EPEVTQTPSHQVTQMGQEVILRCVPISNHLYFYWYRQILGQKVEFLVSFYNNEISEKSEIFDDQFSVERPDGSNFTLKIRSTKLEDSAMYFCASRQVSGAGDTQYFGPGTRLTVL.

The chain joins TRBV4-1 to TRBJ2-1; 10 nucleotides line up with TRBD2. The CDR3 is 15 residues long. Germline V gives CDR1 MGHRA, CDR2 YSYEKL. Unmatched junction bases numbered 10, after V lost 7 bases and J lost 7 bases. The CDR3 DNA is TGCGCCAGCAAGGGGCTAGCGGGAGTTGGTAATGAGCAGTTCTTC. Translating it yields CASKGLAGVGNEQFF.

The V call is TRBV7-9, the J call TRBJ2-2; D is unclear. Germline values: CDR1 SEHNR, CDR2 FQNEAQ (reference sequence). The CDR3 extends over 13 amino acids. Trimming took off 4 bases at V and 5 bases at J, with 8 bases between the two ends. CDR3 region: CASSWHGTGELFF. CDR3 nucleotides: TGTGCCAGCAGCTGGCATGGGACCGGGGAGCTGTTTTTT.

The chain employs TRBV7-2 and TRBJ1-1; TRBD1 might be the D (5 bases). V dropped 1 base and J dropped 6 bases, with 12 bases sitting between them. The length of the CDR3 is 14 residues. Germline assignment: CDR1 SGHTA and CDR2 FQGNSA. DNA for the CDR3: TGTGCCAGCAGCTTAGACCCTCGAGGGGCTGAAGCTTTCTTT. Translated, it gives CASSLDPRGAEAFF.

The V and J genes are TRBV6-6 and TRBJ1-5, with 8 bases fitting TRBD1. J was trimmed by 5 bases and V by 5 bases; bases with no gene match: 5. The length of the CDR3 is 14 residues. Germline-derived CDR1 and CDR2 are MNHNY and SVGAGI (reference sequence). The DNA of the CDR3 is TGTGCCAGCAGTCCGGACAGGGACGATCAGCCCCAGCATTTT. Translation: CASSPDRDDQPQHF.

Here the CDR3 reads CASSLARGGYEQYF. The CDR3 region has the DNA TGTGCCAGCAGCCTCGCCAGGGGGGGGTACGAGCAGTACTTC. This sequence joins TRBV13 and TRBJ2-7; D tentatively fits TRBD1 or TRBD2 (7 bases each). This CDR3 has 14 residues. Germline V gene data show CDR1 as PRHDT and CDR2 as FYEKMQ (reference sequence). The V and J ends lost 5 bases and 4 bases respectively, with 15 bases between them.

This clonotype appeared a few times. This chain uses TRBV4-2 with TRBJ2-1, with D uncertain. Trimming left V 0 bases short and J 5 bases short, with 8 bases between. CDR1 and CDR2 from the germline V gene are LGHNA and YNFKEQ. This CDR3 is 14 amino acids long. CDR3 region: CASSQDHPNNEQFF. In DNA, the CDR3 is TGTGCCAGCAGCCAAGATCATCCCAACAATGAGCAGTTCTTC.

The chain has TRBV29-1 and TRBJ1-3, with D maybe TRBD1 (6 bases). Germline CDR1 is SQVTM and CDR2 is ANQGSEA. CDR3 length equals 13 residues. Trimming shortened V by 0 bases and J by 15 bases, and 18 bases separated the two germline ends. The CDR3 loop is CSVEEGTGTPRYF. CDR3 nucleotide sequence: TGCAGCGTTGAAGAGGGAACCGGGACACCCAGATATTTT.

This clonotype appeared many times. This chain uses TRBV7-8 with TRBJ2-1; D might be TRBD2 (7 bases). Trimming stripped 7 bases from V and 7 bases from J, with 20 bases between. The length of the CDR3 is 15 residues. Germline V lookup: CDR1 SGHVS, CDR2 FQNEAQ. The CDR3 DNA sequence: TGTGCCAGCAAGATTATGCGGAGGGGGGGAAATGAGCAGTTCTTC. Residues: CASKIMRRGGNEQFF. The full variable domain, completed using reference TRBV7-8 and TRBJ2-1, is GAGVSQSPRYKVAKRGQDVALRCDPISGHVSLFWYQQALGQGPEFLTYFQNEAQLDKSGLPSDRFFAERPEGSVSTLKIQRTQQEDSAVYLCASKIMRRGGNEQFFGPGTRLTVL.

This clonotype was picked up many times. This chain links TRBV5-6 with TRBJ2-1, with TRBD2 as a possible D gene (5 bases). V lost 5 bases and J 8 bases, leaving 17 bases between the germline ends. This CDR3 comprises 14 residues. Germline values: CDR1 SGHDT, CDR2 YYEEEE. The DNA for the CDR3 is TGTGCCAGCAGACCTATAGGGAGATACCATGAGCAGTTCTTC. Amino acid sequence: CASRPIGRYHEQFF.

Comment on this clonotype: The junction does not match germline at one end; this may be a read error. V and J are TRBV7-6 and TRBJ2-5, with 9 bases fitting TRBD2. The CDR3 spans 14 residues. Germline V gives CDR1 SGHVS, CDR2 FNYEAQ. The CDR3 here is CASSIAGVGETQYF. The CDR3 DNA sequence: TGTGCCAGCAGCATAGCGGGAGTGGGAGAGACCCAGTACTTC.

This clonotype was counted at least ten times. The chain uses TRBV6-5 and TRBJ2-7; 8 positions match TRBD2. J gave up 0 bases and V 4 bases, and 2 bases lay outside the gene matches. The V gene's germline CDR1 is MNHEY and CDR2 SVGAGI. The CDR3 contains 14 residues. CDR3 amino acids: CASSSGLASYEQYF. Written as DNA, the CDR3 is TGTGCCAGCAGTTCAGGACTAGCCTCCTACGAGCAGTACTTC.

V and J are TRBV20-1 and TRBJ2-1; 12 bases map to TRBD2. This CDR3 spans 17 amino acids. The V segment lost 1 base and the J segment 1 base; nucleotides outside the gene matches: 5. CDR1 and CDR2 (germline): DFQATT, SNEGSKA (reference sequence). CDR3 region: CSARGGLAGLSYNEQFF. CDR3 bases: TGCAGTGCTAGAGGGGGACTAGCGGGCCTATCCTACAATGAGCAGTTCTTC.

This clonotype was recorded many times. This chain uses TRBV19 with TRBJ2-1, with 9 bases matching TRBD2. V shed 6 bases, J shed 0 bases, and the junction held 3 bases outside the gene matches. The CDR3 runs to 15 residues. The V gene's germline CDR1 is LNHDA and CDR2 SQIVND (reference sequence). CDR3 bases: TGTGCCAGTAGGTATAGCGGGAGCTCCTACAATGAGCAGTTCTTC. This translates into CASRYSGSSYNEQFF.

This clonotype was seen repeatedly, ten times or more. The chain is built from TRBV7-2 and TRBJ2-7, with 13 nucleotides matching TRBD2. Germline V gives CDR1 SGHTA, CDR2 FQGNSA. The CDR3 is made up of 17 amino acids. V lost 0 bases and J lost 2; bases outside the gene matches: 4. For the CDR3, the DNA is TGTGCCAGCAGCTTAGCCTCTACTAGCGGGAGGGCCTACGAGCAGTACTTC. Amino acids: CASSLASTSGRAYEQYF.

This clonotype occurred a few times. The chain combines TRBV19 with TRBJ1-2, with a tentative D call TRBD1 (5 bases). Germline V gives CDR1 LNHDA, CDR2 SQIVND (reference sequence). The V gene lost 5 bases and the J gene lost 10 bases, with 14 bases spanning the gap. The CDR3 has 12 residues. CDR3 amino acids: CASSWQGTSYTF. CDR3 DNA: TGTGCCAGTAGTTGGCAGGGAACTTCCTACACCTTC.

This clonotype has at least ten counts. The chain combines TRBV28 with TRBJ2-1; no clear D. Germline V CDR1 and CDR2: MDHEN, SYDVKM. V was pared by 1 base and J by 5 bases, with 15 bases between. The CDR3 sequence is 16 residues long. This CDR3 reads CASSLLLSNAHNEQFF. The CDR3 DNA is TGTGCCAGCAGTTTATTACTCAGCAATGCTCACAATGAGCAGTTCTTC. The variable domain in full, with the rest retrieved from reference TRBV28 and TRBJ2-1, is DVKVTQSSRYLVKRTGEKVFLECVQDMDHENMFWYRQDPGLGLRLIYFSYDVKMKEKGDIPEGYSVSREKKERFSLILESASTNQTSMYLCASSLLLSNAHNEQFFGPGTRLTVL.

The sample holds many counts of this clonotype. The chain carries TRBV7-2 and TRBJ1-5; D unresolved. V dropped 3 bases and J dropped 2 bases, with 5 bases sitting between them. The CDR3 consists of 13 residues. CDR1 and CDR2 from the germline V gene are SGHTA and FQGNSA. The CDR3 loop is CASSFDGNQPQHF. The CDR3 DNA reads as TGTGCCAGCAGCTTTGACGGCAATCAGCCCCAGCATTTT.

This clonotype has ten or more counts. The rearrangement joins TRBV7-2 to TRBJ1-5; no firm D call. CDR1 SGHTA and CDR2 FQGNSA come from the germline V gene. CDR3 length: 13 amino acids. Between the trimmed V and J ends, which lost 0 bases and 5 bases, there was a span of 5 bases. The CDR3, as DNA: TGTGCCAGCAGCTTAGCAAGGGATCAGCCCCAGCATTTT. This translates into CASSLARDQPQHF.

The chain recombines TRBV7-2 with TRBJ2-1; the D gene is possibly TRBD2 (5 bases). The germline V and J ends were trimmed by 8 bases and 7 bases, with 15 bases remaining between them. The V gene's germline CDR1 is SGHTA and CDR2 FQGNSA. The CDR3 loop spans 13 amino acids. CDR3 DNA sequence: TGTGCCAGCTCATCTGCGGGCTTAAATGAGCAGTTCTTC. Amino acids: CASSSAGLNEQFF.

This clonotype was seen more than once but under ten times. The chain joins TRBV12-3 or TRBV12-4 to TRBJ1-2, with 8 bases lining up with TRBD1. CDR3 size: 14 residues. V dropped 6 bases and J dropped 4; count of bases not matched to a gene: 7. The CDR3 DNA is TGTGCCAGCAGCCTACGGACAGGGACCTATGGCTACACCTTC. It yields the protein CASSLRTGTYGYTF.